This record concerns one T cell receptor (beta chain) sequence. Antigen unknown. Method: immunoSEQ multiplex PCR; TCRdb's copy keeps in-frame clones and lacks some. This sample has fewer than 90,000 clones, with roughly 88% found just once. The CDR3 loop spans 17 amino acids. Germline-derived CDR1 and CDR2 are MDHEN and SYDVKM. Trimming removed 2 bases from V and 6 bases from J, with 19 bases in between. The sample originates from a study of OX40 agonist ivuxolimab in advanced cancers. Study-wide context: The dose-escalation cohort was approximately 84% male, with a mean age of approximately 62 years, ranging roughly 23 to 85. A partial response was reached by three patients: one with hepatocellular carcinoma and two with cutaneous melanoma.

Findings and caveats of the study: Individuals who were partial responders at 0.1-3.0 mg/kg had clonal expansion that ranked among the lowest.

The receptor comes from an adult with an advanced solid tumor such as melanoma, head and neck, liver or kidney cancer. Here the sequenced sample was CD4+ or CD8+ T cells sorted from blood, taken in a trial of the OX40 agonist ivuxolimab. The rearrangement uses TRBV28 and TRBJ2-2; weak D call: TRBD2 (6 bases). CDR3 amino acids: CASSLTLPGRGPGELFF. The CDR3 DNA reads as TGTGCCAGCAGTTTAACCCTCCCCGGGAGAGGCCCCGGGGAGCTGTTTTTT.